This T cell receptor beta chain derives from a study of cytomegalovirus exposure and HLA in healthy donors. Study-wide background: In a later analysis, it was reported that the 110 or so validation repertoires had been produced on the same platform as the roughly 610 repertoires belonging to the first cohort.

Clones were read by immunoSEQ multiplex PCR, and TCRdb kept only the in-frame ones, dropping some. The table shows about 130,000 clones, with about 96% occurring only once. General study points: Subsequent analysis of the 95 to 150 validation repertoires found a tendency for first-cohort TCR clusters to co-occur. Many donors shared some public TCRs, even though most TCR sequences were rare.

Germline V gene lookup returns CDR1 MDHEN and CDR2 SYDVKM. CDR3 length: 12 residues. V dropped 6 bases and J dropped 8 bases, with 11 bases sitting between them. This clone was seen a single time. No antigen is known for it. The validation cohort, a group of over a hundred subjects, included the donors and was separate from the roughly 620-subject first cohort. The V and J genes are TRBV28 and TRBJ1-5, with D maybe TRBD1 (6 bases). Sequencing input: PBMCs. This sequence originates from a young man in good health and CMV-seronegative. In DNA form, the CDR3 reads TGTGCCAGCAGGTCCGGACAGAAGCCCCAGCATTTT. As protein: CASRSGQKPQHF.